The sequence of this T cell receptor beta chain was determined in a study of T cell responses to AZD1222 COVID-19 vaccine. Study information: Timing groups of about 4 and about 12 weeks for second doses were pooled. Study results and limitations: Increased Spike-specific TCR breadth and depth were observed after two AZD1222 doses. Mostly white British, mostly female donors; authors suggested clonal diversity may be underestimated. With dominance at 160-218 and 743-854, vaccine-associated CD4 TCRs spanned spike.

Turning to this clone: Antigen specificity is unknown.

V was shortened by 4 bases and J by 3 bases, with 13 bases between the two germline ends. This CDR3 has 15 residues. Germline assignment: CDR1 MGHRA and CDR2 YSYEKL. Here immunoSEQ multiplex PCR was the method, and the copy in TCRdb shows in-frame clones only, minus some. The sample carries some 140,000 clones, 85% to 90% recorded once. The chain couples TRBV4-1 to TRBJ1-5, with a tentative D call TRBD1 (6 bases). The sequences come from peripheral blood, collected on day 0 of AZD1222 vaccination. The receptor's source is an adult in good health. The CDR3 sequence is CASSPPGQPNQPQHF. DNA for the CDR3: TGCGCCAGCAGCCCCCCCGGACAGCCCAATCAGCCCCAGCATTTT.